A selection of T cell receptor beta chains follows, all from one sample in a study of identical twins. Each CDR3 protein is one row after TCRdb ran MiXCR on the 5' RACE reads. In the table there are a few hundred thousand distinct CDR3 sequences, around 9.6% of which are singletons. A further study also used this sample, focusing on yellow fever vaccine responses in identical twins.

The sequenced sample was PBMCs. Receptors were obtained from a woman in her late teens or twenties in good health. The CDR3 runs from the conserved cysteine through the conserved F or W. Each record gives: V gene, J gene, clone size, D gene, CDR3 DNA, CDR3 protein. The D gene is left open where the match is weak. Not all rows give a size; the values are once, few, many and, for expanded clones, a class.

v_call: TRBV20-1; j_call: TRBJ1-1; clone_size: few; d_call: .; cdr3_nt: TGCAGTGCTAGAGATTACAGCCCGAACACTGAAGCTTTCTTT; cdr3_aa: CSARDYSPNTEAFF
v_call: TRBV12-3/TRBV12-4; j_call: TRBJ2-5; clone_size: many; d_call: .; cdr3_nt: TGTGCCAGCAGTTTAAACAGCCAAGAGACCCAGTACTTC; cdr3_aa: CASSLNSQETQYF
v_call: TRBV12-3/TRBV12-4; j_call: TRBJ2-3; clone_size: many; d_call: TRBD2; cdr3_nt: TGTGCCAGCAGTTCGGGACTAGCGGGTCCCACAGATACGCAGTATTTT; cdr3_aa: CASSSGLAGPTDTQYF
v_call: TRBV4-3; j_call: TRBJ2-1; clone_size: .; d_call: TRBD2; cdr3_nt: TGCGCCAGCAGCCAAGACAGTGGACTAGCGGGAGTAACCTACAATGAGCAGTTCTTC; cdr3_aa: CASSQDSGLAGVTYNEQFF
v_call: TRBV5-1; j_call: TRBJ2-5; clone_size: few; d_call: .; cdr3_nt: TGCGCCAGCAGCTCCTATTGGGAGGAAGAGACCCAGTACTTC; cdr3_aa: CASSSYWEEETQYF
v_call: TRBV5-4; j_call: TRBJ1-1; clone_size: .; d_call: .; cdr3_nt: TGTGCCAGCAGCTTGGATGGGCTGCCCTCGGGCACTGAAGCTTTCTTT; cdr3_aa: CASSLDGLPSGTEAFF
v_call: TRBV12-3/TRBV12-4; j_call: TRBJ2-7; clone_size: many; d_call: TRBD2; cdr3_nt: TGTGCCAGCAGTTCGGGACTAGCGGACGAGCAGTACTTC; cdr3_aa: CASSSGLADEQYF
v_call: TRBV6-2/TRBV6-3; j_call: TRBJ1-1; clone_size: .; d_call: .; cdr3_nt: TGTGCCAGCAGTTACGGTCACGGAAACACTGAAGCTTTCTTT; cdr3_aa: CASSYGHGNTEAFF
v_call: TRBV19; j_call: TRBJ2-1; clone_size: few; d_call: TRBD1; cdr3_nt: TGTGCCAGTAGTATTCGGGCGCAGGGGGCGCGGAATGAGCAGTTCTTC; cdr3_aa: CASSIRAQGARNEQFF
v_call: TRBV7-9; j_call: TRBJ1-1; clone_size: few; d_call: .; cdr3_nt: TGTGCCAGCAGCCAGTTCGAGAAAACGAACACTGAAGCTTTCTTT; cdr3_aa: CASSQFEKTNTEAFF
v_call: TRBV6-1; j_call: TRBJ1-6; clone_size: many; d_call: TRBD1; cdr3_nt: TGTGCCAGCAGTCGGGCTGGGGGACAGGGGACCTCACCCCTCCACTTT; cdr3_aa: CASSRAGGQGTSPLHF
v_call: TRBV11-2; j_call: TRBJ2-1; clone_size: many; d_call: .; cdr3_nt: TGTGCCAGCAGCCCAACTTTAGACAGATCCTACAATGAGCAGTTCTTC; cdr3_aa: CASSPTLDRSYNEQFF
v_call: TRBV6-5; j_call: TRBJ1-2; clone_size: many; d_call: .; cdr3_nt: TGTGCCAGCAGTTACGGAATGGGCCGGGAGGAGAACTATGGCTACACCTTC; cdr3_aa: CASSYGMGREENYGYTF
v_call: TRBV7-9; j_call: TRBJ2-5; clone_size: few; d_call: .; cdr3_nt: TGTGCCAGCAGCTTATTGGACACCCCTGACGCGGAGACCCAGTACTTC; cdr3_aa: CASSLLDTPDAETQYF
v_call: TRBV12-2; j_call: TRBJ2-7; clone_size: .; d_call: .; cdr3_nt: TGTGCAAGTCGCTTAGCGCAGGGACTAGCGGGAGGGCCCTACGAGCAGTACTTC; cdr3_aa: CASRLAQGLAGGPYEQYF
v_call: TRBV5-1; j_call: TRBJ2-7; clone_size: many; d_call: TRBD1; cdr3_nt: TGCGCCAGCAGCTTGGGGGACAGGGGGCGCCTAGACGAGCAGTACTTC; cdr3_aa: CASSLGDRGRLDEQYF
v_call: TRBV2; j_call: TRBJ2-7; clone_size: many; d_call: TRBD1; cdr3_nt: TGTGCCAGCAGTCCTTTCGGGACAGTCTCCTACGAGCAGTACTTC; cdr3_aa: CASSPFGTVSYEQYF
v_call: TRBV4-2; j_call: TRBJ2-7; clone_size: many; d_call: TRBD1; cdr3_nt: TGTGCCAGCAGTACAACACCCGGGACAGGGGGTTTCATCGGTTCCTACGAGCAGTACTTC; cdr3_aa: CASSTTPGTGGFIGSYEQYF
v_call: TRBV29-1; j_call: TRBJ2-5; clone_size: .; d_call: .; cdr3_nt: TGCAGCGTTGAAGGGTCGAGCGGGCGGGAGACCCAGTACTTC; cdr3_aa: CSVEGSSGRETQYF
v_call: TRBV4-2; j_call: TRBJ2-1; clone_size: .; d_call: TRBD2; cdr3_nt: TGTGCCAGCAGTCTGAGCGGGATCGATGAGCAGTTCTTC; cdr3_aa: CASSLSGIDEQFF
v_call: TRBV30; j_call: TRBJ1-6; clone_size: .; d_call: .; cdr3_nt: TGTGCCTGGACCCGTGGACCTGATCTTAATTCACCCCTCCACTTT; cdr3_aa: CAWTRGPDLNSPLHF
v_call: TRBV25-1; j_call: TRBJ2-2; clone_size: few; d_call: .; cdr3_nt: TGTGCCAGCGGGGTAACAGGGAACACCGGGGAGCTGTTTTTT; cdr3_aa: CASGVTGNTGELFF
v_call: TRBV4-3; j_call: TRBJ1-6; clone_size: many; d_call: .; cdr3_nt: TGCGCCAGCAGCCAAGATCTGGGGTCCCCAGGCCTCCACTTT; cdr3_aa: CASSQDLGSPGLHF
v_call: TRBV12-3/TRBV12-4; j_call: TRBJ1-1; clone_size: .; d_call: .; cdr3_nt: TGTGCCAGCAGTTTTAACTGGAAGGGCGGTGAAGCTTTCTTT; cdr3_aa: CASSFNWKGGEAFF
v_call: TRBV20-1; j_call: TRBJ2-3; clone_size: .; d_call: TRBD2; cdr3_nt: TGCAGTGCCGTCCCGGGACTAGATGACGCAGATACGCAGTATTTT; cdr3_aa: CSAVPGLDDADTQYF
v_call: TRBV29-1; j_call: TRBJ2-7; clone_size: .; d_call: .; cdr3_nt: TGCAGCGCCAAACAGGCGTACGAGCAGTACTTC; cdr3_aa: CSAKQAYEQYF
v_call: TRBV28; j_call: TRBJ2-7; clone_size: .; d_call: TRBD1; cdr3_nt: TGTGCCAGCAGTCCCCCGACAGGGACCTCCTACGAGCAGTACTTC; cdr3_aa: CASSPPTGTSYEQYF
v_call: TRBV3-1; j_call: TRBJ2-6; clone_size: few; d_call: TRBD1; cdr3_nt: TGTGCCAGCAGCCTCCTGGGACAGACTTTAAGGTCTGGGGCCAACGTCCTGACTTTC; cdr3_aa: CASSLLGQTLRSGANVLTF
v_call: TRBV24-1; j_call: TRBJ2-3; clone_size: many; d_call: .; cdr3_nt: TGTGCCACCAGTGAATCCGGGACCAAAACTGATACGCAGTATTTT; cdr3_aa: CATSESGTKTDTQYF
v_call: TRBV25-1; j_call: TRBJ2-1; clone_size: many; d_call: TRBD2; cdr3_nt: TGTGCCAGCAGTGGAGGGACTAGCAGTTACAATGAGCAGTTCTTC; cdr3_aa: CASSGGTSSYNEQFF
v_call: TRBV7-2; j_call: TRBJ2-1; clone_size: many; d_call: .; cdr3_nt: TGTGCCAGCAGCTTAGGATGGGCTAGCCGCTTTAATGAGCAGTTCTTC; cdr3_aa: CASSLGWASRFNEQFF
v_call: TRBV18; j_call: TRBJ1-1; clone_size: many; d_call: .; cdr3_nt: TGTGCCAGCTCCCAGAAAAGGTCGGGGAACACTGAAGCTTTCTTT; cdr3_aa: CASSQKRSGNTEAFF
v_call: TRBV11-1; j_call: TRBJ2-7; clone_size: few; d_call: TRBD2; cdr3_nt: TGTGCCAGCAGCTTAGTGTCTAGCGGGAGGGCCTTTTCGCAACGGGCCTACGAGCAGTACTTC; cdr3_aa: CASSLVSSGRAFSQRAYEQYF
v_call: TRBV6-5; j_call: TRBJ2-7; clone_size: .; d_call: .; cdr3_nt: TGTGCCAGCAGTTACTCTGGGATGTCCTACGAGCAGTACTTC; cdr3_aa: CASSYSGMSYEQYF
v_call: TRBV6-6; j_call: TRBJ2-7; clone_size: .; d_call: .; cdr3_nt: TGTGCCAGCAGTTACAGGGTCTACCACGAGCAGTACTTC; cdr3_aa: CASSYRVYHEQYF
v_call: TRBV5-1; j_call: TRBJ2-5; clone_size: .; d_call: TRBD1; cdr3_nt: TGCGCCAGCAGCTCCCGGACAGGAAAGGGGGAAGAGACCCAGTACTTC; cdr3_aa: CASSSRTGKGEETQYF
v_call: TRBV3-1; j_call: TRBJ2-2; clone_size: .; d_call: .; cdr3_nt: TGTGCCAGCAGCCAAGGCCGGGGGACCGTAAACACCGGGGAGCTGTTTTTT; cdr3_aa: CASSQGRGTVNTGELFF
v_call: TRBV5-1; j_call: TRBJ2-1; clone_size: many; d_call: TRBD2; cdr3_nt: TGTGCCAGCAGTTTAGGGCTAGCGGGCAATGAGCAGTTCTTC; cdr3_aa: CASSLGLAGNEQFF
v_call: TRBV14; j_call: TRBJ2-5; clone_size: few; d_call: TRBD2; cdr3_nt: TGTGCCAGCAGCCAAGGAAGCGGGAGAGGAGAGACCCAGTACTTC; cdr3_aa: CASSQGSGRGETQYF
v_call: TRBV30; j_call: TRBJ2-1; clone_size: once; d_call: .; cdr3_nt: TGTGCCTGGACACCGATTGACAGGAACAATGAGCAGTTCTTC; cdr3_aa: CAWTPIDRNNEQFF
v_call: TRBV6-4; j_call: TRBJ2-1; clone_size: .; d_call: .; cdr3_nt: TGTGCCAGCAGTGACTGGCTAGCCGTCGGTGAGCAGTTCTTC; cdr3_aa: CASSDWLAVGEQFF
v_call: TRBV20-1; j_call: TRBJ2-1; clone_size: many; d_call: TRBD2; cdr3_nt: TGCAGTGCTAGTTTAAGGCTAGCGGGGGGAAATGAGCAGTTCTTC; cdr3_aa: CSASLRLAGGNEQFF
v_call: TRBV12-3/TRBV12-4; j_call: TRBJ1-5; clone_size: few; d_call: .; cdr3_nt: TGTGCCAGCAGTTTAAGTTGGACAGAAAATCAGCCCCAGCATTTT; cdr3_aa: CASSLSWTENQPQHF
v_call: TRBV6-1; j_call: TRBJ1-1; clone_size: many; d_call: .; cdr3_nt: TGTGCCAGCAAATACAGGAGACTTAACACTGAAGCTTTCTTT; cdr3_aa: CASKYRRLNTEAFF
v_call: TRBV3-1; j_call: TRBJ1-2; clone_size: .; d_call: TRBD1; cdr3_nt: TGTGCCAGCACCAAGTTCAGTCAGGGGGCGGCTGGCTACACCTTC; cdr3_aa: CASTKFSQGAAGYTF
v_call: TRBV29-1; j_call: TRBJ2-5; clone_size: .; d_call: TRBD1; cdr3_nt: TGCAGCGTCGGACAGGGAAGCCAAGAGACCCAGTACTTC; cdr3_aa: CSVGQGSQETQYF
v_call: TRBV7-9; j_call: TRBJ2-1; clone_size: many; d_call: TRBD2; cdr3_nt: TGTGCCAGCAGCTTAGAAGGGACTAGCGGGCAGCAGTTCTTC; cdr3_aa: CASSLEGTSGQQFF
v_call: TRBV19; j_call: TRBJ2-5; clone_size: .; d_call: .; cdr3_nt: TGTGCCAGTAGTATAGATCGGAAGACCCAGTACTTC; cdr3_aa: CASSIDRKTQYF
v_call: TRBV20-1; j_call: TRBJ2-5; clone_size: .; d_call: .; cdr3_nt: TGCAGCGCTAGAGAATCTTACCAAGAGACCCAGTACTTC; cdr3_aa: CSARESYQETQYF
v_call: TRBV7-6; j_call: TRBJ2-3; clone_size: .; d_call: TRBD2; cdr3_nt: TGTGCCAGCAGCACAAAGCGACTAGCGGGAGCGACAGATACGCAGTATTTT; cdr3_aa: CASSTKRLAGATDTQYF
v_call: TRBV6-1; j_call: TRBJ1-5; clone_size: few; d_call: TRBD1; cdr3_nt: TGTGCCAGCAGGGCACAGGGGGCGAATCAGCCCCAGCATTTT; cdr3_aa: CASRAQGANQPQHF